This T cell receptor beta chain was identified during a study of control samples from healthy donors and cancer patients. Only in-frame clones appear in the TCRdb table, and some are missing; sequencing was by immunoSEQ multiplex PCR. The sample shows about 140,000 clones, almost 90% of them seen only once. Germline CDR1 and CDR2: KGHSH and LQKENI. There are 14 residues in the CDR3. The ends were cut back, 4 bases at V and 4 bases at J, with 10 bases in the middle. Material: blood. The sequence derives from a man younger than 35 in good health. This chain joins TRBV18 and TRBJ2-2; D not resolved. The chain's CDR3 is CASSRSQTTGELFF. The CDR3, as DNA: TGTGCCAGCTCACGATCCCAAACCACCGGGGAGCTGTTTTTT. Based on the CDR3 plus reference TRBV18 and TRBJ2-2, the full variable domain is NAGVMQNPRHLVRRRGQEARLRCSPMKGHSHVYWYRQLPEEGLKFMVYLQKENIIDESGMPKERFSAEFPKEGPSILRIQQVVRGDSAAYFCASSRSQTTGELFFGEGSRLTVL.